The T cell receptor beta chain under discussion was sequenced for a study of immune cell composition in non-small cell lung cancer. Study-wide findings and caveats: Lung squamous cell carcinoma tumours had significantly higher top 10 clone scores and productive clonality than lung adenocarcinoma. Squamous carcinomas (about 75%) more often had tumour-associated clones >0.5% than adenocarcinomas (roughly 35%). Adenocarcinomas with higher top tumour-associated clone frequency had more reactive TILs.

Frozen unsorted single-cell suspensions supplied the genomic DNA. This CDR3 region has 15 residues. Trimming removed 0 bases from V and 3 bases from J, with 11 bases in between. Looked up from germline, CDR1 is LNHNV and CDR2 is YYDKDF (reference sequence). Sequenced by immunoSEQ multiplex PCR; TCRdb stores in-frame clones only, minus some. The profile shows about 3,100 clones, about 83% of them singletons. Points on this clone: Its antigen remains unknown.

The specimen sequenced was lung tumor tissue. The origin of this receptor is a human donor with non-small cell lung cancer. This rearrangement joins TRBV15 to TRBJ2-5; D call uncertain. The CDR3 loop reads CATSRDSLRKETQYF. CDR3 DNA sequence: TGTGCCACCAGCAGAGATTCCTTGCGGAAAGAGACCCAGTACTTC.